This T cell receptor beta chain was found in a study of OX40 agonist ivuxolimab in advanced cancers. CDR1 and CDR2 from the germline V gene are LGHNA and YNFKEQ. V gave up 2 bases and J gave up 4 bases, with 14 bases separating them. The CDR3 length is 15 residues. This clone has a single count. Generated by immunoSEQ multiplex PCR, the TCRdb table keeps only in-frame clones and is missing some. The sample holds 52,000 or so clones, 94% seen once. The origin of this receptor is an adult with an advanced solid tumor such as melanoma, head and neck, liver or kidney cancer. This specimen was CD4+ or CD8+ T cells sorted from blood, taken in a trial of the OX40 agonist ivuxolimab. This chain joins TRBV4-2 and TRBJ1-2; maybe TRBD1 (5 bases). The CDR3 spells CASSQTSNGAYGYTF. As DNA, the CDR3 is TGTGCCAGCAGCCAAACATCCAATGGGGCCTATGGCTACACCTTC.